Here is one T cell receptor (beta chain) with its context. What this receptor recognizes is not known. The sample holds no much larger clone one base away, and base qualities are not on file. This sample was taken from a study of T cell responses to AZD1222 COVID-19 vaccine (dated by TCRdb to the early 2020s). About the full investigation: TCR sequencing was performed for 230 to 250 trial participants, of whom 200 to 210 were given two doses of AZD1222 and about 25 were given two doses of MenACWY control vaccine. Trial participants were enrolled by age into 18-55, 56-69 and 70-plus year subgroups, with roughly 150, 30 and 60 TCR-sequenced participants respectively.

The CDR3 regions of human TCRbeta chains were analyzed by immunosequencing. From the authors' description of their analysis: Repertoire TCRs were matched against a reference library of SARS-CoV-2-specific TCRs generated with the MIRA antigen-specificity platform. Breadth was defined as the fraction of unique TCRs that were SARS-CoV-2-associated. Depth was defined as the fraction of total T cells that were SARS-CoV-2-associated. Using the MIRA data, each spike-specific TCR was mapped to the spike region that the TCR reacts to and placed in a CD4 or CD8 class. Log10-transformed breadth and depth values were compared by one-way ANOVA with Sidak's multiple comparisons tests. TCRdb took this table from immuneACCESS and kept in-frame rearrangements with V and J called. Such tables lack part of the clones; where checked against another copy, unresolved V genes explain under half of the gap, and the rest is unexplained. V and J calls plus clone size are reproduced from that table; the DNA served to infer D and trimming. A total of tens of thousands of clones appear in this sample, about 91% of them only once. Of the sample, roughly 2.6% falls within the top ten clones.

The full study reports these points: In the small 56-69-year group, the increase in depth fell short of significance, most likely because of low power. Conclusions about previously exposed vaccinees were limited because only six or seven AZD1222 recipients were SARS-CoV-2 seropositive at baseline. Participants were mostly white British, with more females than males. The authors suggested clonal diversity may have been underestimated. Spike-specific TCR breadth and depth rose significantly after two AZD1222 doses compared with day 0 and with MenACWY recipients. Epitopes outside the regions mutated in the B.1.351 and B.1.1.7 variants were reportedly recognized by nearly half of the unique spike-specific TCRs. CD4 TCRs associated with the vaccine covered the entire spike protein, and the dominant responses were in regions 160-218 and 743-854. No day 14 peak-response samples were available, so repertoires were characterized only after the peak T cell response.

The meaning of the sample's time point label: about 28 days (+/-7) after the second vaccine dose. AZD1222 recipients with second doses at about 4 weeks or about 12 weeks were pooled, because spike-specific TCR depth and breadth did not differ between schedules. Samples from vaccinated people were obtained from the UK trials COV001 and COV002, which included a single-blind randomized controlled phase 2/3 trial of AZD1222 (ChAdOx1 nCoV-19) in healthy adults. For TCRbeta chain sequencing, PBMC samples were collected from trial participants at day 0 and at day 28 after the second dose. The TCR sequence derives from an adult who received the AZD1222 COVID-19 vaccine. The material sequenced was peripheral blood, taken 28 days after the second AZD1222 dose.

The bases are TGTGCCAGCAGTTTTTCAACTAACTATGGCTACACCTTC. It codes for CASSFSTNYGYTF. The chain is assembled from TRBV28 and TRBJ1-2; the D segment cannot be called with confidence. The CDR3 numbers 13 residues from cysteine through phenylalanine. CDR3 DNA only is kept here, 39 bases in frame from base 1. V was cut back by 3 bases and J by 0 bases, leaving a gap of 5 bases between them. The germline V gene supplies CDR1 MDHEN and CDR2 SYDVKM.